This is a list of T cell receptor beta chains from one sample in a study of T cells in Graves' hyperthyroidism and ophthalmopathy. TCRdb passed the multiplex PCR reads through MiXCR, listing each CDR3 protein once. The table shows about 640,000 distinct CDR3 sequences, with more than 20% occurring only once. The sample was blood. Source of these receptors: a man younger than 40 with Graves' ophthalmopathy. Both conserved end residues are part of each CDR3. A D gene is named only where the DNA matches it firmly. Clone size is not always given. Where it is, it says once, few, many or a class for expanded clones.

V gene: TRBV12-5
J gene: TRBJ2-3
clone size: few
CDR3 length: 13
D gene: .
CDR3 DNA: TGTGCTAGTGGACTCGGTAGCACAGATACGCAGTATTTT
CDR3 protein: CASGLGSTDTQYF

V gene: TRBV11-2
J gene: TRBJ2-7
clone size: many
CDR3 length: 17
D gene: .
CDR3 DNA: TGTGCCAGCAGCTCATACTCTATTGGGGGGGCGCGGTACGAGCAGTACTTC
CDR3 protein: CASSSYSIGGARYEQYF

V gene: TRBV6-1
J gene: TRBJ2-7
clone size: .
CDR3 length: 17
D gene: TRBD2
CDR3 DNA: TGTGCCAGCAGTGCTAAGGTCGGACTAGCGGGACCCTACGAGCAGTACTTC
CDR3 protein: CASSAKVGLAGPYEQYF

V gene: TRBV7-9
J gene: TRBJ2-2
clone size: few
CDR3 length: 17
D gene: .
CDR3 DNA: TGTGCCAGCAGCTTAGCGGGTGACTCTTTAAACACCGGGGAGCTATTTTTT
CDR3 protein: CASSLAGDSLNTGELFF

V gene: TRBV30
J gene: TRBJ2-1
clone size: many
CDR3 length: 14
D gene: TRBD2
CDR3 DNA: TGTGCCTGGAGTGTAGGACTAGCGGGGATTGAGCAGTTCTTC
CDR3 protein: CAWSVGLAGIEQFF

V gene: TRBV29-1
J gene: TRBJ1-4
clone size: few
CDR3 length: 13
D gene: TRBD1
CDR3 DNA: TGCAGCGGAGTCAGGGGGCCTAATGAAAAACTGTTTTTT
CDR3 protein: CSGVRGPNEKLFF

V gene: TRBV2
J gene: TRBJ1-1
clone size: many
CDR3 length: 12
D gene: .
CDR3 DNA: TGTGCCAGCAGTCCCAGCCGGTCTGAAGCTTTCTTT
CDR3 protein: CASSPSRSEAFF

V gene: TRBV10-3
J gene: TRBJ2-1
clone size: .
CDR3 length: 16
D gene: TRBD1
CDR3 DNA: TGTGCCATCAGTGACTCCTCTTCAGGGGGTATCAATGAGCAGTTCTTC
CDR3 protein: CAISDSSSGGINEQFF

V gene: TRBV5-6
J gene: TRBJ2-7
clone size: few
CDR3 length: 14
D gene: TRBD2
CDR3 DNA: TGTGCCAGCAGCACACCTCTAGCGGGAAACGAGCAGTACTTC
CDR3 protein: CASSTPLAGNEQYF

V gene: TRBV30
J gene: TRBJ2-1
clone size: few
CDR3 length: 14
D gene: .
CDR3 DNA: TGTGCCTGGAGAACCGGACAGCGCAACAATGAGCAGTTCTTC
CDR3 protein: CAWRTGQRNNEQFF